These 23 T cell receptor beta chains were sequenced from one sample in a study of CD8 T cells in ankylosing spondylitis. The study's findings and limits: Several highly homologous variants formed a TCR beta motif that appeared characteristic of ankylosing spondylitis blood.

Their specific antigens are unknown. In TCRdb, the 5' RACE reads were re-called with MiXCR into one record per CDR3 protein. The table lists a few hundred thousand distinct CDR3 sequences, approximately 20% of them singletons, with approximately 16% in the top ten. The sample comprised blood, either unsorted or a sorted T cell fraction (not recorded which). Every receptor here comes from a male donor with ankylosing spondylitis.

This rearrangement joins TRBV7-3 to TRBJ2-1; D assignment may be TRBD1 or TRBD2 (5 bases each). Germline assignment: CDR1 SGHTA and CDR2 FQGTGA. The V end was cut by 5 bases, the J end by 5 bases, with 10 bases between. The CDR3 is made up of 13 amino acids. This CDR3 is CASSKGTNNEQFF. The CDR3 nucleotides read TGTGCCAGCAGCAAGGGGACGAACAATGAGCAGTTCTTC.

This clonotype occurred a few times. This rearrangement joins TRBV18 to TRBJ2-5; no reliable D call. Trimming removed 4 bases at V and 2 bases at J, with 17 bases between. Germline CDR1 KGHSH, CDR2 LQKENI. The CDR3 is 16 residues long. The CDR3 region is CASSRLGLTPQETQYF. The CDR3 coding sequence is TGTGCCAGCTCACGCCTCGGCCTAACCCCACAAGAGACCCAGTACTTC. The variable domain in full, with the rest retrieved from reference TRBV18 and TRBJ2-5, is NAGVMQNPRHLVRRRGQEARLRCSPMKGHSHVYWYRQLPEEGLKFMVYLQKENIIDESGMPKERFSAEFPKEGPSILRIQQVVRGDSAAYFCASSRLGLTPQETQYFGPGTRLLVL.

The CDR3 sequence is CSASRLVGGILNSNQPQHF. The DNA for the CDR3 is TGCAGTGCTAGTCGGCTAGTCGGGGGAATCCTGAATAGCAATCAGCCCCAGCATTTT. The chain links TRBV20-1 to TRBJ1-5; D perhaps matches TRBD1 (5 bases). CDR1 DFQATT and CDR2 SNEGSKA come from the germline V gene (reference sequence). V lost 3 bases and J 0 bases, leaving 24 bases between the germline ends. The CDR3 is made up of 19 amino acids.

The rearrangement links TRBV20-1 to TRBJ2-7, with 9 nucleotides matching TRBD1. CDR3 length: 14 residues. Germline V gene lookup returns CDR1 DFQATT and CDR2 SNEGSKA (reference sequence). Trimming removed 7 bases from V and 2 bases from J; junction bases left unmatched: 9. CDR3 DNA: TGCAGTGTAGGACGGGACAGGGTAGCCTACGAGCAGTACTTC. It encodes CSVGRDRVAYEQYF.

This rearrangement joins TRBV20-1 to TRBJ1-1; 7 nucleotides agree with TRBD1. V lost 6 bases and J lost 3; bases outside the gene matches: 16. CDR3 size: 16 residues. Germline assignment: CDR1 DFQATT and CDR2 SNEGSKA (reference sequence). The CDR3 DNA reads TGCAGTGCCCTAGACGGGACAGCAAGGTTCGACACTGAAGCTTTCTTT. Translation gives CSALDGTARFDTEAFF.

This clonotype has a handful of counts. The rearrangement uses TRBV20-1 and TRBJ2-2; 8 nucleotides align to TRBD1. The V segment lost 6 bases and the J segment 6 bases; nucleotides outside the gene matches: 9. This CDR3 is built from 14 residues. Germline loops: CDR1 DFQATT, CDR2 SNEGSKA (reference sequence). The CDR3 bases are TGCAGTGCCCATCCGGGACAGGCGGCCGGGGAGCTGTTTTTT. It encodes CSAHPGQAAGELFF.

The chain couples TRBV6-5 to TRBJ2-5, with 7 bases aligning to TRBD2. This CDR3 is 16 amino acids long. CDR1 and CDR2 from the germline V gene are MNHEY and SVGAGI. Trimming cost V 6 bases and J 3 bases; bases outside gene matches: 13. CDR3 coding DNA: TGTGCCAGCAGCCACTCGGCCGAGCGGGATAAAGAGACCCAGTACTTC. Translating gives CASSHSAERDKETQYF.

This sequence joins TRBV5-1 and TRBJ1-4; D remains ambiguous. The ends were cut back, 4 bases at V and 0 bases at J, with 13 bases in the middle. CDR3 length: 16 amino acids. The V gene's germline CDR1 is SGHRS and CDR2 YFSETQ. The CDR3 DNA reads as TGCGCCAGCAGCGCACAAGTGGGAGCAACTAATGAAAAACTGTTTTTT. This encodes CASSAQVGATNEKLFF.

Note on this clonotype: Compared with germline, one end of the junction differs, possibly owing to a read error. The chain employs TRBV12-3 or TRBV12-4 and TRBJ2-1; unclear D gene. The CDR3 has 17 amino acids. The CDR3 DNA reads TGTGCCTGCAGCCCCCTCGTCGGCTATCTGGGATACAATGAGCAGTTCTTC. This gives the protein CACSPLVGYLGYNEQFF.

This clonotype has just a few counts. In DNA form, the CDR3 reads TGTGCCACCAGTGATACCACCCGGGACGCGTACAATGAGCAGTTCTTC. This sequence encodes CATSDTTRDAYNEQFF. The rearrangement joins TRBV24-1 to TRBJ2-1; D may be TRBD1 or TRBD2 (5 bases each). CDR1 is KGHDR and CDR2 is SFDVKD in the germline V gene. The CDR3 length is 16 residues. Trimming removed 3 bases from V and 4 bases from J, with 15 bases in between.

The V and J genes are TRBV20-1 and TRBJ2-5; 13 positions match TRBD2. The V gene end was trimmed by 5 bases and the J gene end by 5 bases; junction bases not matched to a gene: 2. CDR1 DFQATT and CDR2 SNEGSKA come from the germline V gene (reference sequence). This CDR3 is built from 13 residues. The CDR3: CSAGLAGDETQYF. CDR3 DNA sequence: TGCAGTGCTGGACTAGCGGGAGATGAGACCCAGTACTTC.

The J gene is TRBJ1-2, the V gene TRBV28, with TRBD1 matching 7 bases. The germline gives CDR1 MDHEN, CDR2 SYDVKM. The CDR3 sequence is 13 residues long. The V and J ends lost 5 bases and 4 bases, in that order; junction bases with no gene match: 4. CDR3: CASSQGQIYGYTF. The CDR3 DNA follows: TGTGCCAGCAGTCAGGGACAGATCTATGGCTACACCTTC.

This clonotype was detected a few times. The chain links TRBV6-2 or TRBV6-3 to TRBJ1-5; 9 bases agree with TRBD1. With V trimmed by 10 bases and J by 6 bases, 13 bases remained unmatched. This CDR3 region has 15 residues. CDR1 is MNHEY, CDR2 SVGEGT, per germline. DNA of the CDR3: TGTGCCATTTCAGACACAGGGGGCGACTTTCAGCCCCAGCATTTT. It yields the protein CAISDTGGDFQPQHF.

A few counts support this clonotype. The CDR3 DNA is TGCAGTGCTAGAGATCCGGGGCGGGGTGGGAACACTGAAGCTTTCTTT. Protein: CSARDPGRGGNTEAFF. The chain joins TRBV20-1 to TRBJ1-1; perhaps TRBD1 as D (5 bases). CDR1 DFQATT and CDR2 SNEGSKA come from the germline V gene (reference sequence). V lost 0 bases and J lost 1, with 15 bases in between. This CDR3 comprises 16 residues.

This chain uses TRBV12-3 or TRBV12-4 with TRBJ2-7; 7 positions agree with TRBD1. The CDR3 has 14 residues. Trimming at V came to 6 bases and at J to 6 bases, leaving 11 bases not matched to a gene. In nucleotides, the CDR3 is TGTGCCAGCAGGCAACAGGGGAGTTACGGCGAGCAGTACTTC. As protein: CASRQQGSYGEQYF.

This clonotype was detected only a few times. The chain links TRBV12-3 or TRBV12-4 to TRBJ1-6; D ambiguous. The CDR3 loop spans 14 amino acids. V lost 6 bases and J 1 base, leaving 7 bases between the germline ends. CDR3 sequence: CASRSGSYNSPLHF. CDR3 in DNA: TGTGCCAGCAGATCGGGATCCTATAATTCACCCCTCCACTTT.

The genes are TRBV20-1 and TRBJ1-5; unclear D gene. This CDR3 has 15 amino acids. Germline assignment: CDR1 DFQATT and CDR2 SNEGSKA (reference sequence). The V gene lost 3 bases and the J gene lost 6 bases, with 18 bases spanning the gap. CDR3 loop: CSASHSAGMGQPQHF. The CDR3 region has the DNA TGCAGTGCTAGCCATAGTGCGGGGATGGGTCAGCCCCAGCATTTT.

The chain uses TRBV4-2 and TRBJ1-5; no clear D. V lost 0 bases, J lost 7 bases, and 13 bases lay in between. CDR3 length equals 15 residues. Germline assignment: CDR1 LGHNA and CDR2 YNFKEQ. The CDR3 region has the DNA TGTGCCAGCAGCCAAGAAATCTCTGGAATACAGCCCCAGCATTTT. It encodes CASSQEISGIQPQHF.

This clonotype was detected ten times or more. CDR3 in amino acids: CASISTRTGELFF. CDR3 nucleotides: TGTGCCAGCATTTCGACCCGCACCGGGGAGCTGTTTTTT. V usage is TRBV6-6 and J usage is TRBJ2-2; D not certain. The CDR3 runs 13 residues. Per germline, CDR1 MNHNY and CDR2 SVGAGI (reference sequence). The ends were cut back, 7 bases at V and 4 bases at J, with 10 bases in the middle.

This clonotype appeared a few times. The V gene is TRBV6-2 or TRBV6-3, the J gene TRBJ2-3; 8 positions agree with TRBD1. V lost 6 bases to trimming and J lost 4 bases; unmatched junction nucleotides: 9. The CDR3 totals 15 residues. The germline gives CDR1 MNHEY, CDR2 SVGEGT. CDR3 sequence reads: CASSRGQVNADTQYF. In DNA form, the CDR3 reads TGTGCCAGCAGCCGGGGACAGGTTAACGCAGATACGCAGTATTTT.

This chain links TRBV19 with TRBJ2-1, with TRBD2 identical over 7 bases. J gave up 10 bases and V 4 bases, and 13 bases lay outside the gene matches. The CDR3 is made up of 15 amino acids. Per the germline V gene, CDR1 is LNHDA and CDR2 is SQIVND (reference sequence). Here the CDR3 reads CASSSPLVGRREQFF. In nucleotides, the CDR3 is TGTGCCAGTAGTAGTCCACTAGTCGGGAGGCGGGAGCAGTTCTTC.

This clonotype has just a few counts. The DNA for the CDR3 is TGCAGTGCCACTCGACTAGCGGGAGGCCGGGGAGATACGCAGTATTTT. This gives the protein CSATRLAGGRGDTQYF. The rearrangement uses TRBV20-1 and TRBJ2-3; 13 positions agree with TRBD2. The CDR3 consists of 16 residues. Germline lookup yields CDR1 DFQATT and CDR2 SNEGSKA (reference sequence). V shed 6 bases, J shed 5 bases, and the junction held 11 bases outside the gene matches.

This clonotype was observed a handful of times. V usage is TRBV29-1 and J usage is TRBJ1-4; D uncertain. Germline V gene lookup returns CDR1 SQVTM and CDR2 ANQGSEA. This CDR3 is 12 amino acids long. The germline V and J ends were trimmed by 4 bases and 3 bases, with 6 bases remaining between them. The CDR3 protein is CSVGRPNEKLFF. The CDR3 DNA is TGCAGCGTTGGTCGGCCTAATGAAAAACTGTTTTTT.